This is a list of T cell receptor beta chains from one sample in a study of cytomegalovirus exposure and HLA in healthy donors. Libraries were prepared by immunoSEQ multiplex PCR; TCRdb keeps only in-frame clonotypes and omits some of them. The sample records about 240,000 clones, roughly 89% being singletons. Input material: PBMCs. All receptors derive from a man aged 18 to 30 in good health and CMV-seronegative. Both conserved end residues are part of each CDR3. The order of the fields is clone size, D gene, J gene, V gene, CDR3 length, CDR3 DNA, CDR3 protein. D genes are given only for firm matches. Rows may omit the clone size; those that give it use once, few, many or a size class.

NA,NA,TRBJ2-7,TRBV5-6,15,TGTGCCAGCAGCCTCCCGGGACACGGCCTCTACGAGCAGTACTTC,CASSLPGHGLYEQYF
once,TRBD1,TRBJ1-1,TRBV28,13,TGTGCCAGCAGGGGACAGGGTAGGGCTGAAGCTTTCTTT,CASRGQGRAEAFF
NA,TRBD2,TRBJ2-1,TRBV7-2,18,TGTGCCAGCAGCTTATTAAGGTCTAGCGGGGTTGCGAACAATGAGCAGTTCTTC,CASSLLRSSGVANNEQFF
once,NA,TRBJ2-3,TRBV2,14,TGTGCCACCTGTCTGGAGAGGGGAGGAGACACGCAGTATTTT,CATCLERGGDTQYF
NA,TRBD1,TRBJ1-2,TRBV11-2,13,TGTGCCAGCAGCTTGACAGGGCAAGGGGGCTACACCTTC,CASSLTGQGGYTF
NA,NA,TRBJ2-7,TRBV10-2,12,TGCGCCAGCAGTGATGGGCCGTACGGGCAGTACTTC,CASSDGPYGQYF
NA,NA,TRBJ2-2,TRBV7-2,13,TGTGCCAGCAGCTTATCCAGCAGGGGGGAGCTGTTTTTT,CASSLSSRGELFF
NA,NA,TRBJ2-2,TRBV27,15,TGTGCCAGCGGGCAAGGGACTTCGAACACCGGGGAGCTGTTTTTT,CASGQGTSNTGELFF
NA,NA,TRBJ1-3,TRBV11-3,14,TGTGCCAGCAGGGGAACAGGTAAGTTATACACCATATATTTT,CASRGTGKLYTIYF
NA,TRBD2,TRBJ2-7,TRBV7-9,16,TGTGCCAGCAGCTCTGGGGGGGGACCTAACGCCTACGAGCAGTACTTC,CASSSGGGPNAYEQYF
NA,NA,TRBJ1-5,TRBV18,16,TGTGCCAGCTCCCCCGGGGATAGGGCCTTGCATCAGCCCCAGCATTTT,CASSPGDRALHQPQHF
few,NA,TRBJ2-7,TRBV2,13,TGTGCCAGCACGGGGATACTAACCTACGAGCAGTACTTC,CASTGILTYEQYF
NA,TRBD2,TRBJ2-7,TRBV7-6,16,TGTGCCAGCAGCTTAAGAAGCGGGAGGGAACATAGGGAGCAGTACTTC,CASSLRSGREHREQYF
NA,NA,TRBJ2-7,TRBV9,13,TGTGCCAGCAGCGTAGGGAGGACCTACGAGCAGTACTTC,CASSVGRTYEQYF
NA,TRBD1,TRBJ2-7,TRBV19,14,TGTGCCAGTAGCGCAGACAGGGCCCTTTACGAGCAGTACTTC,CASSADRALYEQYF
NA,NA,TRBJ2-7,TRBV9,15,TGTGCCAGCAGCCCCAGACCCGGGACAAGCTACGAGCAGTACTTC,CASSPRPGTSYEQYF
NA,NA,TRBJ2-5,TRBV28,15,TGTGCCAGCAGGCCGCCGGGACAAATGTCGAAGACCCAGTACTTC,CASRPPGQMSKTQYF
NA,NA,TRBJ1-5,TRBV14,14,TGTGCCAGCAGCCAAGGAGGTCACCTCGGGCCCCAGCATTTT,CASSQGGHLGPQHF
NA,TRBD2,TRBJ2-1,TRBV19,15,TGTGCCAGTACTCAACTAGCGGGAACCTACAATGAGCAGTTCTTC,CASTQLAGTYNEQFF
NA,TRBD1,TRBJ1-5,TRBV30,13,TGTGCCTGGAGTCAGGGGGCGCATCAGCCCCAGCATTTT,CAWSQGAHQPQHF
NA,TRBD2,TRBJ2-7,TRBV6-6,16,TGTGCCAGCAGTTACTCGAAAGGACGCGGGGGGTACGAGCAGTACTTC,CASSYSKGRGGYEQYF